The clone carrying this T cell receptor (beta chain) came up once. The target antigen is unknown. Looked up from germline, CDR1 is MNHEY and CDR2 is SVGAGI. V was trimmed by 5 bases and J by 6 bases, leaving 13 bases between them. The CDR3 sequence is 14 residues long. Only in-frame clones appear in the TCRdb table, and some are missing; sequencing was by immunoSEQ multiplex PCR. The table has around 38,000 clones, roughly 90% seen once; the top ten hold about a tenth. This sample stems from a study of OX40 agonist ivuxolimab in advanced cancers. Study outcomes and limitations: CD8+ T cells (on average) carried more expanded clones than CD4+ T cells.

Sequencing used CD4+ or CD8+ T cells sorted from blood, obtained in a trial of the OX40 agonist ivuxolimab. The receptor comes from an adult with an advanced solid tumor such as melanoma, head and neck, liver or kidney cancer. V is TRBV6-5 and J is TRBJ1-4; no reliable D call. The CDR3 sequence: CASSADKGDEKLFF. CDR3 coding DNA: TGTGCCAGCAGTGCAGACAAGGGAGATGAAAAACTGTTTTTT.